The 18 T cell receptor beta chains listed next were all sequenced from one sample in a study of blood T cells in healthy people across ages. Combining a sample-barcoded 5' primer with a J-beta primer mix, a second PCR ran for roughly 7 to 12 cycles. Each CDR3 protein gets one entry after TCRdb re-called the 5' RACE reads with MiXCR. The data show hundreds of thousands of distinct CDR3 sequences, about 42% seen once. The sequencing input was blood. All receptors come from a man older than 75 in good health.

V gene TRBV3-1 combines with J gene TRBJ2-1; D not resolved. Deletions cut 1 base from V and 5 bases from J, with 12 bases between. This CDR3 has 15 residues. Per the germline V gene, CDR1 is LGHDT and CDR2 is YNNKEL (reference sequence). CDR3 sequence: CASSQGRGPHNEQFF. In DNA, the CDR3 is TGTGCCAGCAGCCAAGGGCGAGGACCACACAATGAGCAGTTCTTC.

About this clonotype itself: A read error is possible here, since a much larger clone lies one base away. The chain couples TRBV12-3 or TRBV12-4 to TRBJ2-4; D is possibly TRBD1 or TRBD2 (6 bases each). The CDR3 has 15 residues. V shed 5 bases and J shed 2 bases, with 13 bases lying between them. Here the CDR3 reads CASSHPGGTKNIQYF. CDR3 nucleotide sequence: TGTGCCAGCAGTCACCCCGGGGGCACCAAAAACATTCAGTACTTC.

This rearrangement joins TRBV6-5 to TRBJ1-2; D may be TRBD1 (6 bases). The CDR3 extends over 14 amino acids. Germline CDR1 reads MNHEY; CDR2 reads SVGAGI. Trimming pared 2 bases from V and 8 bases from J, leaving 15 bases between. CDR3 loop: CASSYDGGQGGYTF. For the CDR3, the DNA is TGTGCCAGCAGTTACGACGGGGGCCAGGGGGGCTACACCTTC.

The chain's CDR3 is CASSLQADQPQHF. CDR3 bases: TGTGCCAGCAGCTTACAAGCTGATCAGCCCCAGCATTTT. The chain joins TRBV7-3 to TRBJ1-5; D not certain. This CDR3 contains 13 residues. Trimming pared 2 bases from V and 5 bases from J, leaving 7 bases between. Germline V gene lookup returns CDR1 SGHTA and CDR2 FQGTGA.

About this clonotype itself: It may be a read error: a sequence one base away is much more abundant. The chain links TRBV4-1 to TRBJ1-5, with 7 bases fitting TRBD1. This CDR3 has 15 residues. With 1 base clipped from V and 4 bases from J, the junction kept 4 bases outside the gene matches. Germline V gene data show CDR1 as MGHRA and CDR2 as YSYEKL. The CDR3 DNA is TGCGCCAGCAGCCAAGTAACAGGGGCGAATCAGCCCCAGCATTTT. This gives the protein CASSQVTGANQPQHF.

Concerning this clonotype itself: A much larger clone lies one base from this, so it may be a read error. The DNA is left out, because the CDR3 cannot be placed on it with certainty; the CDR3 is given as TCRdb lists it. The V and J genes are TRBV21-1 and TRBJ1-4; TRBD1, the D gene given by the table, was not confirmed from the DNA. TRBV21-1 is classified as a pseudogene. The CDR3 has 15 amino acids, counting both end residues. The CDR3 is CASSKVGQGNEKLVF.

Points on this clonotype: This sequence may be a read error, since a much larger clone differs from it by one base. The chain uses TRBV12-3 or TRBV12-4 and TRBJ1-5; D may be TRBD1 (5 bases). The CDR3 runs to 13 residues. Trimming left V 6 bases short and J 4 bases short, with 10 bases between. CDR3 in amino acids: CASRGGTNQPQHF. CDR3 DNA sequence: TGTGCCAGCAGGGGAGGGACGAATCAGCCCCAGCATTTT.

V usage is TRBV29-1 and J usage is TRBJ2-3, with D hard to call. CDR3 length: 12 amino acids. Per germline, CDR1 SQVTM and CDR2 ANQGSEA. Between the trimmed V and J ends, which lost 8 bases and 1 base, there was a span of 10 bases. CDR3 region: CSILGGTDTQYF. DNA for the CDR3: TGCAGCATACTTGGGGGCACAGATACGCAGTATTTT.

This chain links TRBV30 with TRBJ1-1; the D is unclear. The germline V and J ends were trimmed by 3 bases and 1 base, with 9 bases remaining between them. The germline CDR1 and CDR2 sequences are GTSNPN and SVGIG (reference sequence). CDR3 length equals 13 residues. The CDR3 DNA reads TGTGCCTGGAGCAAAGGCTCGAACACTGAAGCTTTCTTT. Translated: CAWSKGSNTEAFF.

With regard to this clonotype: An end of the junction does not agree with germline; a read error may underlie this. The chain uses TRBV5-1 and TRBJ2-3, with D possibly TRBD2 on 6 matching bases. The germline V gene has CDR1 SGHRS and CDR2 YFSETQ. CDR3 length: 14 residues. CDR3 protein: CASSRAGNTDMQYF. The CDR3 DNA is TGCGCCAGCAGCCGAGCGGGCAACACAGATATGCAGTATTTT. The whole variable domain, filled in from reference TRBV5-1 and TRBJ2-3, reads KAGVTQTPRYLIKTRGQQVTLSCSPISGHRSVSWYQQTPGQGLQFLFEYFSETQRNKGNFPGRFSGRQFSNSRSEMNVSTLELGDSALYLCASSRAGNTDMQYFGPGTRLTVL.

This chain uses TRBV7-2 with TRBJ2-5; D perhaps matches TRBD2 (6 bases). CDR1 is SGHTA and CDR2 is FQGNSA in the germline V gene. V was clipped by 5 bases and J by 5 bases, with 18 bases between them. The CDR3 sequence is 15 residues long. CDR3 sequence (DNA): TGTGCCAGCAGCGCAGGAGGGACCCCGGGGGAGACCCAGTACTTC. Protein: CASSAGGTPGETQYF.

The rearrangement uses TRBV5-1 and TRBJ2-2; D is ambiguous. The V end was cut by 0 bases, the J end by 0 bases, with 6 bases between. CDR3 length equals 15 residues. In germline, CDR1 is SGHRS, CDR2 YFSETQ. CDR3 coding DNA: TGCGCCAGCAGCTTGGCGGTCGCGAACACCGGGGAGCTGTTTTTT. It encodes CASSLAVANTGELFF. Combining the CDR3 with reference TRBV5-1 and TRBJ2-2 gives the whole variable domain KAGVTQTPRYLIKTRGQQVTLSCSPISGHRSVSWYQQTPGQGLQFLFEYFSETQRNKGNFPGRFSGRQFSNSRSEMNVSTLELGDSALYLCASSLAVANTGELFFGEGSRLTVL.

This clonotype was counted only a few times. CDR3 bases: TGTGCCAGTAGTGTCCCTCGGAATGAGCAGTTCTTC. Its translation is CASSVPRNEQFF. This chain links TRBV19 with TRBJ2-1; no reliable D call. The CDR3 has 12 amino acids. The germline V and J ends were trimmed by 5 bases and 7 bases, with 9 bases remaining between them. The germline CDR1 and CDR2 sequences are LNHDA and SQIVND (reference sequence). The complete variable domain, with remaining parts taken from reference TRBV19 and TRBJ2-1, reads DGGITQSPKYLFRKEGQNVTLSCEQNLNHDAMYWYRQDPGQGLRLIYYSQIVNDFQKGDIAEGYSVSREKKESFPLTVTSAQKNPTAFYLCASSVPRNEQFFGPGTRLTVL.

CDR3 sequence: CSANDRRGEKLFF. The DNA of the CDR3 is TGCAGTGCTAACGACAGGAGGGGCGAAAAACTGTTTTTT. The J gene is TRBJ1-4, the V gene TRBV20-1; TRBD1 might be the D (6 bases). The germline CDR1 and CDR2 sequences are DFQATT and SNEGSKA (reference sequence). The CDR3 totals 13 residues. The germline V and J ends were trimmed by 4 bases and 8 bases, with 14 bases remaining between them.

This clonotype occurred many times. V usage is TRBV20-1 and J usage is TRBJ2-2; the D gene could be TRBD1 or TRBD2 (5 bases each). Germline V lookup: CDR1 DFQATT, CDR2 SNEGSKA (reference sequence). The CDR3 is 14 residues long. V lost 6 bases to trimming and J lost 4 bases, with 15 bases between them. CDR3 nucleotide sequence: TGCAGTGCCGAGGGGCAGGAGTTCACCGGGGAGCTGTTTTTT. Amino acid sequence: CSAEGQEFTGELFF.

The chain is built from TRBV11-2 and TRBJ2-5, with 7 bases identical to TRBD2. V gave up 3 bases and J gave up 5 bases; unmatched junction bases: 6. Germline V lookup: CDR1 SGHAT, CDR2 FQNNGV. The CDR3 is 14 amino acids. The CDR3 DNA reads as TGTGCCAGCAGCTTTGCGGGAGCCGACGAGACCCAGTACTTC. Protein sequence: CASSFAGADETQYF.

In this sample, this clonotype turned up once. The chain links TRBV5-1 to TRBJ1-4, with 10 bases fitting TRBD1. The V gene end was trimmed by 0 bases and the J gene end by 4 bases; junction bases not matched to a gene: 3. The CDR3 sequence is 16 residues long. Germline assignment: CDR1 SGHRS and CDR2 YFSETQ. CDR3 DNA: TGCGCCAGCAGCTTGGGGACAGGGGGTATTAATGAAAAACTGTTTTTT. This encodes CASSLGTGGINEKLFF.

On this clonotype: Compared with germline, one end of the junction differs, possibly owing to a read error. The chain is built from TRBV5-1 and TRBJ2-3; possible D gene TRBD2, 6 bases. CDR3 size: 15 residues. Germline values: CDR1 SGHRS, CDR2 YFSETQ. As DNA, the CDR3 is TGCGCCAGCAGCTTTAGCGGACCAACCATAGATACGCGGTATTTT. Encoded protein: CASSFSGPTIDTRYF.